The following is a T cell receptor (beta chain) sequence with its context. No antigen is known for it. Repertoires were generated with immunoSEQ multiplex PCR, while TCRdb's copy carries only in-frame clones and drops some. The sample holds over 1,000 clones; approximately 85% are singletons and the top ten take under 15%. The sample belongs to a study of brain metastases from non-small cell lung cancer. Study outcomes and limitations: Paired brain metastases and primary tumors largely shared TCR repertoires.

The germline V gene encodes CDR1 LGHDT and CDR2 YNNKEL (reference sequence). The ends lost 3 bases at V and 3 bases at J; junction bases unmatched: 4. The CDR3 runs 15 residues. The source material was tissue from a brain metastasis. The chain couples TRBV3-1 (or the pseudogene TRBV3-2) to TRBJ2-3, with 9 bases matching TRBD1. The TCR originated in a donor at least 40 years old with non-small cell lung cancer. For the CDR3, the DNA is TGTGCCAGCAGCCAGGGGACAGGGAAGACAGATACGCAGTATTTT. Amino acid sequence: CASSQGTGKTDTQYF.